This section outlines one T cell receptor beta chain sequence together with its context. The protocol was immunoSEQ multiplex PCR, while the TCRdb copy is restricted to in-frame clones and leaves out a portion. There are about 730,000 clones in the sample; approximately 83% occur only once, and 0.0095% to 0.011% lies in the top ten. The data belong to a study of shared T cell receptors in the human thymus. V was cut by 0 bases and J by 3 bases, with 14 bases left in between. CDR1 and CDR2 (germline): SNHLY, FYNNEI. The CDR3 is 16 amino acids. These records were also assigned to another study, of human thymus T cells. That report notes: Corrective heart surgery yielded the resections from which the thymus tissue came. A high degree of thymic repertoire overlap among unrelated individuals was reported in related research.

The sequencing sample was made of thymocytes. The clonotype originates from a girl in the first two years of life with a congenital heart defect. This chain uses TRBV2 with TRBJ1-2; no clear D. The CDR3 is CASSEAKPSLDYGYTF. CDR3 coding DNA: TGTGCCAGCAGTGAAGCTAAACCTAGTCTCGACTATGGCTACACCTTC.